This T cell receptor beta chain was found in a study of cytomegalovirus exposure and HLA in healthy donors. Study-level findings and limits: In most subjects, TCR beta sequences reportedly gave accurate predictions of HLA-A and HLA-B alleles. Specificity of a few CMV-associated chains for CMV antigens was verified in vitro. Many donors carried some public TCRs, although rarity characterized most TCR sequences. Within an earlier analysis, most TCR beta V segments proved productive either about 87% or about 30% of the time.

In germline, CDR1 is KGHSH, CDR2 LQKENI. Trimming cost V 5 bases and J 4 bases; bases outside gene matches: 5. This CDR3 is built from 14 residues. The PCR used 60 Vbeta and 13 Jbeta primers. The data were produced by immunoSEQ multiplex PCR, yet TCRdb's version contains in-frame clones alone and is incomplete. Reported are about 77,000 clones; the ten largest clones contain roughly 15%. Concerning this clone: Its antigen is currently unknown.

This chain connects TRBV18 to TRBJ2-7; 10 bases fit TRBD2. This receptor was obtained from a man in his fifties in good health and CMV-seropositive. The sample was PBMCs. CDR3 bases: TGTGCCAGCTCAAGAAGCGGGGGGGTTTACGAGCAGTACGTC. This gives the protein CASSRSGGVYEQYV.